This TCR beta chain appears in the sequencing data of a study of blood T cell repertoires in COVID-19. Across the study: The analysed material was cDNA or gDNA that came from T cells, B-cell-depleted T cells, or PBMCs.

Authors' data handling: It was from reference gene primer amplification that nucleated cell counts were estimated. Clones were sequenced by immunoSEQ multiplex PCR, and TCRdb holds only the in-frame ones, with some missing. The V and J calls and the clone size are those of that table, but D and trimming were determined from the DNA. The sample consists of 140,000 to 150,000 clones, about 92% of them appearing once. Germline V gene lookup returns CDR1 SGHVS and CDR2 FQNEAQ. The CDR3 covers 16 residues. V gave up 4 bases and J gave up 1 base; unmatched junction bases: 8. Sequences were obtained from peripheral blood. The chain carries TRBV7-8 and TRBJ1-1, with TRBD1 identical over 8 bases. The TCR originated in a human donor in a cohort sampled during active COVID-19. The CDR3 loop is CASSSGQGWGNTEAFF. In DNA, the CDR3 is TGTGCCAGCAGCTCCGGACAGGGCTGGGGGAACACTGAAGCTTTCTTT.